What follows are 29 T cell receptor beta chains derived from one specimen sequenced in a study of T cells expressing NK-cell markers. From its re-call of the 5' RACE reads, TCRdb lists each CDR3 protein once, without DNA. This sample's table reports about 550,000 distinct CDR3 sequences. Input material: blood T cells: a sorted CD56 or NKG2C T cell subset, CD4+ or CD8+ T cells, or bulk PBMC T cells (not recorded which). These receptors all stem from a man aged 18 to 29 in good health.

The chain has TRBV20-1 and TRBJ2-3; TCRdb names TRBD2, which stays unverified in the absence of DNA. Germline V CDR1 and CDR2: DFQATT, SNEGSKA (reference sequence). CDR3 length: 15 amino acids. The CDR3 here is CSARDATSGTDTQYF.

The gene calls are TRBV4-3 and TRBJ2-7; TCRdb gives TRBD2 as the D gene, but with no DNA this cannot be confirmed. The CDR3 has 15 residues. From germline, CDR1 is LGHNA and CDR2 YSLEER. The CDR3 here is CASSQDYPLSYEQYF.

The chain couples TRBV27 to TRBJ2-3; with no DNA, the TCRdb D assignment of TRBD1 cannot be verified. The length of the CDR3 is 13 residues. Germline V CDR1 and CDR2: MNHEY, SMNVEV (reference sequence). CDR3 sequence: CASTPLDGNTQYF.

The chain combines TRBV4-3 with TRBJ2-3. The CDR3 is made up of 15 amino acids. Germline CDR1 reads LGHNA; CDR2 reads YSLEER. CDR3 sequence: CASSQRKFSTDTQYF.

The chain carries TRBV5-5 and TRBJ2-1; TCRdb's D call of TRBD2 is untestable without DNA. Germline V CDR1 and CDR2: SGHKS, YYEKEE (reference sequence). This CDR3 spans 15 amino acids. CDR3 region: CASSPASGVHNEQFF.

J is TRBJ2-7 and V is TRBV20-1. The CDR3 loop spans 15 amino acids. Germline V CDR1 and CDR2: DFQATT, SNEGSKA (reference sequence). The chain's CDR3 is CSARDLVEGSYEQYF.

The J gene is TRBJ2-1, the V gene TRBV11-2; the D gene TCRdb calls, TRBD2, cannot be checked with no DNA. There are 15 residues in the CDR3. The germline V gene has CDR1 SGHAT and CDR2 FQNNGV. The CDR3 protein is CASSLVLAGETEQFF.

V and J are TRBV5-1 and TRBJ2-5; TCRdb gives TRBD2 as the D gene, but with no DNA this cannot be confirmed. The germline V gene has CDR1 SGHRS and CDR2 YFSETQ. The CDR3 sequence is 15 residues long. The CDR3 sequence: CASSANLAGGETQYF.

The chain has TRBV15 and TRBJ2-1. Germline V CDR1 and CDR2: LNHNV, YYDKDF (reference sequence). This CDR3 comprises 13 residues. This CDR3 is CATSRDQYAGEFF.

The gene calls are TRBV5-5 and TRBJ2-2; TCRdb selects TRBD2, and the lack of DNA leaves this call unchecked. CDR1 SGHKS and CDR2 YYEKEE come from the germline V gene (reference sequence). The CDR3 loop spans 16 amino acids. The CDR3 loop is CASSSKLAGGTGELFF.

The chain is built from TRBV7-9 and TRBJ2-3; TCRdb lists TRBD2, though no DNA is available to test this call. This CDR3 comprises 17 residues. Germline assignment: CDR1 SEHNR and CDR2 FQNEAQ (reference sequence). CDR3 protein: CASSRGLAGLSTDTQYF.

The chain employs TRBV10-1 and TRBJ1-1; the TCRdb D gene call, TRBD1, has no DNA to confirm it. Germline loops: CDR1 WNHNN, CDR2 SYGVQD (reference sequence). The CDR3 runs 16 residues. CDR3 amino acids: CASSESIGQGNTEAFF.

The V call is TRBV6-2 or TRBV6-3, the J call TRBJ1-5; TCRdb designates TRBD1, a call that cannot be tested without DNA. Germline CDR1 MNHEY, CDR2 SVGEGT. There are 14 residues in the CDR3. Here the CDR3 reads CASSYDSRGSPQHF.

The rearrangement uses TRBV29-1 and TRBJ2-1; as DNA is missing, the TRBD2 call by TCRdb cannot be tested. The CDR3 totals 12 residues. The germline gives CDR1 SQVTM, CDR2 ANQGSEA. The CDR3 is CSVGVRRAEQFF.

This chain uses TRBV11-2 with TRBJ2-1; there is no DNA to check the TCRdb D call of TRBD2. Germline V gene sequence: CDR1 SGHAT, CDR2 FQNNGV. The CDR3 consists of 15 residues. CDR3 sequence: CASSDAGLDTMKQFF.

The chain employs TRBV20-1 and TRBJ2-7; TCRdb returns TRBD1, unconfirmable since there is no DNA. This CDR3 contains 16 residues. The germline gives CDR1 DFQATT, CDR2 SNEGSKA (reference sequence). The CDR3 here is CSARDPTGIYSYEQYF.

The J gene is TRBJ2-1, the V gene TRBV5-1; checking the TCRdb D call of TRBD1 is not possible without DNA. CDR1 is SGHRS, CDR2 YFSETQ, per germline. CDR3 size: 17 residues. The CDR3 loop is CASGPRSGPTSYNEQFF.

CDR3 loop: CATSRGRAYNEQFF. V is TRBV24-1 and J is TRBJ2-1; TCRdb proposes TRBD2, but this gene call is untestable without DNA. Germline V gene data show CDR1 as KGHDR and CDR2 as SFDVKD. The CDR3 totals 14 residues.

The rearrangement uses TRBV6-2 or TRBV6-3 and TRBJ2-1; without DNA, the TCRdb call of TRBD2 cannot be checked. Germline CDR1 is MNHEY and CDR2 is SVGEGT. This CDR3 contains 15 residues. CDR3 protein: CASSTLLAGDVEQFF.

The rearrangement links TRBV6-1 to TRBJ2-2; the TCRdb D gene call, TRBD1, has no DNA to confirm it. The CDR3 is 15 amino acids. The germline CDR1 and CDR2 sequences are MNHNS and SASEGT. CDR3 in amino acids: CATNGPVSAPGELFF.

Here the CDR3 reads CASSLGGTSGFF. The V gene is TRBV12-3 or TRBV12-4, the J gene TRBJ2-1; lacking DNA, the TRBD2 call made by TCRdb goes unchecked. The CDR3 consists of 12 residues.

The CDR3 sequence is CASSPQGHNEAFF. The chain joins TRBV12-3 or TRBV12-4 to TRBJ1-1; the D call of TRBD1 rests on TCRdb alone, since no DNA is present to check it. The CDR3 is 13 amino acids.

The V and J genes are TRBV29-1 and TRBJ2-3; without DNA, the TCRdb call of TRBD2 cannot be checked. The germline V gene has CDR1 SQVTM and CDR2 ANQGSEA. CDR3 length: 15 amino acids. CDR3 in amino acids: CSVRLGGRMPDTQYF.

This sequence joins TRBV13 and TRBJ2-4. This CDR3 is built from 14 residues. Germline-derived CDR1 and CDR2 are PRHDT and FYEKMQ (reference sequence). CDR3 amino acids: CASSFGQRQNIQYF. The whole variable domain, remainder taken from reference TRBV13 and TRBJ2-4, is AAGVIQSPRHLIKEKRETATLKCYPIPRHDTVYWYQQGPGQDPQFLISFYEKMQSDKGSIPDRFSAQQFSDYHSELNMSSLELGDSALYFCASSFGQRQNIQYFGAGTRLSVL.

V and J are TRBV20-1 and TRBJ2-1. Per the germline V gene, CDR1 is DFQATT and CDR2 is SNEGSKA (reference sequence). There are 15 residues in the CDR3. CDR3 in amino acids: CSAKSMMYSYNEQFF.

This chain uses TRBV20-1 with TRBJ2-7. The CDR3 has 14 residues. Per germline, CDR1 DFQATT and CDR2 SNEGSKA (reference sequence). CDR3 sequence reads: CSASAGIGFYEQYF.

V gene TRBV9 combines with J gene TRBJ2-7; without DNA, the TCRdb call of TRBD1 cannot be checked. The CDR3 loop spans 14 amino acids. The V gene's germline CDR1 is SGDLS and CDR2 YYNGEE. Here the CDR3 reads CASSSRTGSDEQYF.

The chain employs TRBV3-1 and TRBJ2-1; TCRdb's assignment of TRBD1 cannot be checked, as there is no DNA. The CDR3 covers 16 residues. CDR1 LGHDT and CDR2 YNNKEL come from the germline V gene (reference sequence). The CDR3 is CASSQVLGQGDNEQFF.

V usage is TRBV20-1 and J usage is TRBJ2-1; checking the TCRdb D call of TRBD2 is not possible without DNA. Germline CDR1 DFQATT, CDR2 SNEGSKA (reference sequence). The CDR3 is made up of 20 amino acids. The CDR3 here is CSATPRLAGGRTHRINEQFF.